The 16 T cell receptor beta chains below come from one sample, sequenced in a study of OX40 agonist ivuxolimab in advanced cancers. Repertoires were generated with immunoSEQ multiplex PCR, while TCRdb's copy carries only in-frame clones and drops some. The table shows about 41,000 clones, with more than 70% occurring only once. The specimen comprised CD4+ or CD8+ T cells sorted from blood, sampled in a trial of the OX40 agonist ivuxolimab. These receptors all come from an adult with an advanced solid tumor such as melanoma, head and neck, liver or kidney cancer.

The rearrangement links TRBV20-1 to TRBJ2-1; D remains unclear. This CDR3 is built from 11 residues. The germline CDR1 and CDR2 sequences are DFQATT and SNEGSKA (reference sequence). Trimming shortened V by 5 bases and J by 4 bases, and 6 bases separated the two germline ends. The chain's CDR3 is CSALNYNEQFF. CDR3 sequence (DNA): TGCAGTGCTCTTAATTACAATGAGCAGTTCTTC.

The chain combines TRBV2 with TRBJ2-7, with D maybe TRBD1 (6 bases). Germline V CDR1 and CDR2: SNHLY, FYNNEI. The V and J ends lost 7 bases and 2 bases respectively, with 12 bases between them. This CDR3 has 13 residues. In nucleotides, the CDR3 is TGTGCCAGCAACCATGGGGGCACCTACGAGCAGTACTTC. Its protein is CASNHGGTYEQYF.

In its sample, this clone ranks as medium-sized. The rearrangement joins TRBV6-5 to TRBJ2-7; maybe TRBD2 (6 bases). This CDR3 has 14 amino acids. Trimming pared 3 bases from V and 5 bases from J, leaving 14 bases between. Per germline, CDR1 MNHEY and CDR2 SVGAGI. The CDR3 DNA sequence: TGTGCCAGCAGTTATCGGAGGGGTGTTGACGAGCAGTACTTC. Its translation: CASSYRRGVDEQYF.

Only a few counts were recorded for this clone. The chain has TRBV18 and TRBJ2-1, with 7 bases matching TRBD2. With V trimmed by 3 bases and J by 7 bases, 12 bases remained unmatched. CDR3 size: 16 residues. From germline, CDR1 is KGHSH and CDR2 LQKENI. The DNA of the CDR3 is TGTGCCAGCTCACCTACCAAAGGCGGGAGTCTTAATGAGCAGTTCTTC. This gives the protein CASSPTKGGSLNEQFF.

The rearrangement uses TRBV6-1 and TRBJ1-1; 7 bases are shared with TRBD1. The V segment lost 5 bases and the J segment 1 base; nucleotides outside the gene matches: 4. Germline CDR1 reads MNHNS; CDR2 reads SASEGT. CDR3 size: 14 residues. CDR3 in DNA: TGTGCCAGCAGTCGTGGACAGGCGAACACTGAAGCTTTCTTT. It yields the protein CASSRGQANTEAFF.

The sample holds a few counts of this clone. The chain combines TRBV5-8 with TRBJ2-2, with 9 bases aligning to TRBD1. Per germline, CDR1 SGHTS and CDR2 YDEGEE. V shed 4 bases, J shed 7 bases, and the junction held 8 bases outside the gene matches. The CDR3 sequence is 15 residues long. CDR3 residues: CASSKGQGWIGELFF. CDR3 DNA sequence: TGTGCCAGCAGCAAGGGACAGGGATGGATCGGGGAGCTGTTTTTT.

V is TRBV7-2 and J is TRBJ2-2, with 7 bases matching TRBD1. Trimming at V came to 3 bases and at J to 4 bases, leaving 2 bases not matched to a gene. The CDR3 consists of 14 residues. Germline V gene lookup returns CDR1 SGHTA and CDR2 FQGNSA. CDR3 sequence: CASSLGQPTGELFF. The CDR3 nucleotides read TGTGCCAGCAGCTTGGGACAGCCCACCGGGGAGCTGTTTTTT.

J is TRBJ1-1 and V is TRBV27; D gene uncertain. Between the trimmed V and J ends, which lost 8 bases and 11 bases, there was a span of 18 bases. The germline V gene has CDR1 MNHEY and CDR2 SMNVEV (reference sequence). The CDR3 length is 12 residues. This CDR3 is CASFGLGRRAFF. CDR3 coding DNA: TGTGCCAGCTTCGGGCTAGGGCGGAGGGCTTTCTTT.

In DNA, the CDR3 is TGTGCCAGCAGCATAACAGGGGGCATAGCTGGAAACACCATATATTTT. It is translated as CASSITGGIAGNTIYF. The chain is built from TRBV9 and TRBJ1-3, with TRBD1 matching over 9 bases. This CDR3 spans 16 amino acids. Losses at the gene ends were 4 bases for V and 2 bases for J; bases not matched to a gene: 7. Germline V gene lookup returns CDR1 SGDLS and CDR2 YYNGEE.

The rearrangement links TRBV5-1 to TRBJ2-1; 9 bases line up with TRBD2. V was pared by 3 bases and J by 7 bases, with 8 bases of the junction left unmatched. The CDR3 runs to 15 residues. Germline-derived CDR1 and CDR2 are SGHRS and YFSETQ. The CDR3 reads CASSSGLAGRNEQFF. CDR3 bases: TGCGCCAGCAGCTCCGGCCTAGCGGGACGGAATGAGCAGTTCTTC.

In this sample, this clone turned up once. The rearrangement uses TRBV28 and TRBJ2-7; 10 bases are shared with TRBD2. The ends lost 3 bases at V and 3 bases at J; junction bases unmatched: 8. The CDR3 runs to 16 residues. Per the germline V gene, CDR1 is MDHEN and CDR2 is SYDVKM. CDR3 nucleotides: TGTGCCAGCAGTTTCGCTAGCGGGAGTAGCGTCTACGAGCAGTACTTC. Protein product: CASSFASGSSVYEQYF. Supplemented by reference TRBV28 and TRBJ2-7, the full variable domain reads DVKVTQSSRYLVKRTGEKVFLECVQDMDHENMFWYRQDPGLGLRLIYFSYDVKMKEKGDIPEGYSVSREKKERFSLILESASTNQTSMYLCASSFASGSSVYEQYFGPGTRLTVT.

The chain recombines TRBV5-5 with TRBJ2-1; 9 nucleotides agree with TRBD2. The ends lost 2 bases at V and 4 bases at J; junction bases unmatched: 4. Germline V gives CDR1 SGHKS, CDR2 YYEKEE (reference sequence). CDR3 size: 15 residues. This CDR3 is CASSLGLANYNEQFF. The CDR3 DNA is TGTGCCAGCAGCTTAGGACTAGCGAATTACAATGAGCAGTTCTTC.

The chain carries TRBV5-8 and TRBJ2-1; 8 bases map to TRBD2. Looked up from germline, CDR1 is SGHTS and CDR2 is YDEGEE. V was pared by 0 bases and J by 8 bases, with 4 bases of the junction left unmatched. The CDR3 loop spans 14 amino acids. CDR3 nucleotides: TGTGCCAGCAGCTTGGCGGGAGGGGTGTATGAGCAGTTCTTC. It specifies CASSLAGGVYEQFF.

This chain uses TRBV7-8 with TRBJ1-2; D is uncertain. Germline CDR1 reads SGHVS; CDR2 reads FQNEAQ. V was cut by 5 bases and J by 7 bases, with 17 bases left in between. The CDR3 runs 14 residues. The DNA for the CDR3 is TGTGCCAGCAGCCCCGATGTTTCAGGAGGTGGCTACACCTTC. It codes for CASSPDVSGGGYTF. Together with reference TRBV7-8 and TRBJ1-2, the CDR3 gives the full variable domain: GAGVSQSPRYKVAKRGQDVALRCDPISGHVSLFWYQQALGQGPEFLTYFQNEAQLDKSGLPSDRFFAERPEGSVSTLKIQRTQQEDSAVYLCASSPDVSGGGYTFGSGTRLTVV.

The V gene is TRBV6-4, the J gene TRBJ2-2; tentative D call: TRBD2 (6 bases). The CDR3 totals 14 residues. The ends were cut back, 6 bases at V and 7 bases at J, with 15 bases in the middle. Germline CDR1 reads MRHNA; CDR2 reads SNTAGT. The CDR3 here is CASRRAGTGGELFF. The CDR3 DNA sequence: TGTGCCAGCAGAAGGGCGGGGACCGGCGGGGAGCTGTTTTTT.

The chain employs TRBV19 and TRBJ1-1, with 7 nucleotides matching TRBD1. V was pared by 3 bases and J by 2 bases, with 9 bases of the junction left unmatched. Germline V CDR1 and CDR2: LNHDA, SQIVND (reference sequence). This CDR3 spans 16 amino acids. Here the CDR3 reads CASSIRPGGFNTEAFF. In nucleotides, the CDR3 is TGTGCCAGTAGTATTAGGCCAGGGGGGTTTAACACTGAAGCTTTCTTT.